Listed below are T cell receptor beta chains from one sample, sequenced in a study of T cell responses to AZD1222 COVID-19 vaccine. TCRdb keeps only in-frame clones here, not all; method: immunoSEQ multiplex PCR. The sample has 85,000 to 130,000 clones, approximately 87% seen once. This material consisted of peripheral blood, taken on day 0 of AZD1222 vaccination. The receptors stem from an adult in good health. The CDR3 runs from the conserved cysteine through the conserved F or W. Fields, in order: D gene, V gene, clone size, J gene, CDR3 protein, CDR3 DNA. The D gene is left open where the match is weak. The size of a clone is reported for some rows only, either as once, few or many, or as a class for expanded clones.

d_call: NA
v_call: TRBV7-9
clone_size: NA
j_call: TRBJ1-1
cdr3_aa: CASSLRGNTEAFF
cdr3_nt: TGTGCCAGCAGCCTCCGGGGGAACACTGAAGCTTTCTTT

d_call: TRBD1
v_call: TRBV27
clone_size: NA
j_call: TRBJ1-2
cdr3_aa: CASFQGAGYGYTF
cdr3_nt: TGTGCCAGTTTTCAGGGGGCCGGGTATGGCTACACCTTC

d_call: TRBD1
v_call: TRBV7-2
clone_size: NA
j_call: TRBJ1-1
cdr3_aa: CASSYNRGEAFF
cdr3_nt: TGTGCCAGCAGCTACAACAGGGGAGAAGCTTTCTTT

d_call: TRBD1
v_call: TRBV10-3
clone_size: NA
j_call: TRBJ2-5
cdr3_aa: CAISRQGQETQYF
cdr3_nt: TGTGCCATCAGTCGACAGGGGCAGGAGACCCAGTACTTC

d_call: TRBD2
v_call: TRBV7-9
clone_size: NA
j_call: TRBJ2-1
cdr3_aa: CASSPSAGAGGNEQFF
cdr3_nt: TGTGCCAGCAGCCCCTCCGCGGGGGCGGGAGGTAATGAGCAGTTCTTC

d_call: NA
v_call: TRBV7-2
clone_size: NA
j_call: TRBJ1-1
cdr3_aa: CASSLQPAGDTEAFF
cdr3_nt: TGTGCCAGCAGCTTACAACCTGCCGGCGACACTGAAGCTTTCTTT

d_call: NA
v_call: TRBV7-9
clone_size: NA
j_call: TRBJ2-1
cdr3_aa: CASSAYGSSVFRFF
cdr3_nt: TGTGCCAGCAGCGCCTACGGGAGCTCCGTTTTTCGGTTCTTC

d_call: NA
v_call: TRBV7-8
clone_size: NA
j_call: TRBJ1-1
cdr3_aa: CASSPGRGIAFF
cdr3_nt: TGTGCCAGCAGCCCCGGGCGGGGTATCGCTTTCTTT

d_call: NA
v_call: TRBV3-1/TRBV3-2
clone_size: NA
j_call: TRBJ1-5
cdr3_aa: CASSHGGGARAPPQHF
cdr3_nt: TGTGCCAGCAGCCACGGTGGCGGGGCGCGGGCGCCCCCCCAGCATTTT

d_call: TRBD1
v_call: TRBV30
clone_size: NA
j_call: TRBJ2-7
cdr3_aa: CAWSVQGVYEQYF
cdr3_nt: TGTGCCTGGAGTGTACAGGGGGTCTACGAGCAGTACTTC

d_call: NA
v_call: TRBV5-8
clone_size: once
j_call: TRBJ1-4
cdr3_aa: CASSFHRDSNEKLFF
cdr3_nt: TGTGCCAGCAGCTTCCACAGGGACTCTAATGAAAAACTGTTTTTT

d_call: NA
v_call: TRBV5-4
clone_size: once
j_call: TRBJ1-1
cdr3_aa: CASSYRGTIEAFF
cdr3_nt: TGTGCCAGCAGCTACCGGGGGACAATTGAAGCTTTCTTT

d_call: TRBD2
v_call: TRBV4-1
clone_size: NA
j_call: TRBJ2-7
cdr3_aa: CASSPSGIPSSYEQYF
cdr3_nt: TGCGCCAGCAGCCCTAGCGGGATCCCCAGCTCCTACGAGCAGTACTTC

d_call: NA
v_call: TRBV4-2
clone_size: NA
j_call: TRBJ1-5
cdr3_aa: CASSQDFNQPQHF
cdr3_nt: TGTGCCAGCAGCCAGGACTTTAATCAGCCCCAGCATTTT

d_call: NA
v_call: TRBV28
clone_size: NA
j_call: TRBJ1-1
cdr3_aa: CASTILLGGRNTEAFF
cdr3_nt: TGTGCCAGCACCATCCTACTGGGGGGACGGAACACTGAAGCTTTCTTT

d_call: NA
v_call: TRBV6-5
clone_size: NA
j_call: TRBJ1-5
cdr3_aa: CASTRGKGTNQPQHF
cdr3_nt: TGTGCCAGCACGCGGGGAAAGGGTACGAATCAGCCCCAGCATTTT

d_call: NA
v_call: TRBV7-2
clone_size: NA
j_call: TRBJ1-2
cdr3_aa: CASSSYIEADIYGYTF
cdr3_nt: TGTGCCAGCAGCTCTTACATAGAGGCAGATATTTATGGCTACACCTTC

d_call: NA
v_call: TRBV5-6
clone_size: NA
j_call: TRBJ2-7
cdr3_aa: CASSLGPGLSSYEQYF
cdr3_nt: TGTGCCAGCAGCTTGGGCCCAGGGCTAAGCTCCTACGAGCAGTACTTC

d_call: NA
v_call: TRBV3-1/TRBV3-2
clone_size: NA
j_call: TRBJ1-2
cdr3_aa: CASSQEGRGPGGYTF
cdr3_nt: TGTGCCAGCAGCCAAGAAGGGAGGGGACCCGGGGGCTACACCTTC

d_call: NA
v_call: TRBV10-3
clone_size: NA
j_call: TRBJ2-7
cdr3_aa: CAISDQVGGEQYF
cdr3_nt: TGTGCCATCAGTGACCAGGTGGGGGGCGAGCAGTACTTC

d_call: NA
v_call: TRBV19
clone_size: NA
j_call: TRBJ1-5
cdr3_aa: CASSASGPMQPQHF
cdr3_nt: TGTGCCAGTAGTGCGTCCGGACCCATGCAGCCCCAGCATTTT

d_call: NA
v_call: TRBV3-1/TRBV3-2
clone_size: NA
j_call: TRBJ1-5
cdr3_aa: CASSQRPSGGNQPQHF
cdr3_nt: TGTGCCAGCAGCCAAAGGCCCTCGGGGGGGAATCAGCCCCAGCATTTT

d_call: TRBD1
v_call: TRBV7-6
clone_size: NA
j_call: TRBJ1-1
cdr3_aa: CASSYDRGSTEAFF
cdr3_nt: TGTGCCAGCAGCTACGACAGGGGATCCACTGAAGCTTTCTTT

d_call: TRBD1
v_call: TRBV12-3/TRBV12-4
clone_size: NA
j_call: TRBJ1-5
cdr3_aa: CASGGQGHQPQHF
cdr3_nt: TGTGCCAGTGGTGGACAGGGCCATCAGCCCCAGCATTTT

d_call: NA
v_call: TRBV5-1
clone_size: NA
j_call: TRBJ2-2
cdr3_aa: CASGWDSPVTGELFF
cdr3_nt: TGCGCCAGCGGCTGGGACTCCCCGGTCACCGGGGAGCTGTTTTTT

d_call: TRBD2
v_call: TRBV10-3
clone_size: NA
j_call: TRBJ2-3
cdr3_aa: CAIRPGLITDTQYF
cdr3_nt: TGTGCCATCAGGCCGGGACTAATCACAGATACGCAGTATTTT

d_call: NA
v_call: TRBV12-3/TRBV12-4
clone_size: NA
j_call: TRBJ2-1
cdr3_aa: CASSLIDGEQFF
cdr3_nt: TGTGCCAGCAGTTTAATCGACGGTGAGCAGTTCTTC

d_call: TRBD1
v_call: TRBV5-5
clone_size: NA
j_call: TRBJ1-6
cdr3_aa: CASSYRTGDNSPLHF
cdr3_nt: TGTGCCAGCAGCTATCGGACAGGAGATAATTCACCCCTCCACTTT

d_call: NA
v_call: TRBV7-5
clone_size: NA
j_call: TRBJ2-6
cdr3_aa: CARSLGGGTGANVLTF
cdr3_nt: TGTGCCAGAAGCTTAGGGGGCGGGACGGGGGCCAACGTCCTGACTTTC

d_call: TRBD2
v_call: TRBV2
clone_size: NA
j_call: TRBJ2-1
cdr3_aa: CASVRGLAELTFSYNEQFF
cdr3_nt: TGTGCCAGCGTTAGGGGACTAGCGGAACTTACCTTCTCCTACAATGAGCAGTTCTTC

d_call: NA
v_call: TRBV24-1
clone_size: NA
j_call: TRBJ2-3
cdr3_aa: CATSRTLSTDTQYF
cdr3_nt: TGTGCCACCAGTCGGACCCTTAGCACAGATACGCAGTATTTT

d_call: NA
v_call: TRBV19
clone_size: once
j_call: TRBJ1-3
cdr3_aa: CASTLTDSSGNTIYF
cdr3_nt: TGTGCCAGTACCTTGACGGACTCCTCTGGAAACACCATATATTTT

d_call: TRBD1
v_call: TRBV18
clone_size: NA
j_call: TRBJ2-3
cdr3_aa: CASSPRDRATDTQYF
cdr3_nt: TGTGCCAGCTCACCCCGGGACAGGGCAACAGATACGCAGTATTTT

d_call: NA
v_call: TRBV10-3
clone_size: NA
j_call: TRBJ1-1
cdr3_aa: CAISVGVRRAEAFF
cdr3_nt: TGTGCCATCAGTGTTGGGGTCCGAAGGGCTGAAGCTTTCTTT

d_call: NA
v_call: TRBV19
clone_size: NA
j_call: TRBJ1-1
cdr3_aa: CASSRGPTLNTEAFF
cdr3_nt: TGTGCCAGTAGTAGGGGACCGACGCTGAACACTGAAGCTTTCTTT

d_call: TRBD1
v_call: TRBV6-1
clone_size: few
j_call: TRBJ1-1
cdr3_aa: CASQGGARTTEAFF
cdr3_nt: TGTGCCAGCCAGGGGGGGGCAAGGACCACTGAAGCTTTCTTT

d_call: TRBD1
v_call: TRBV27
clone_size: NA
j_call: TRBJ2-7
cdr3_aa: CASSPPRRDRGTYEQYF
cdr3_nt: TGTGCCAGCAGTCCCCCTCGCCGGGACAGGGGCACCTACGAGCAGTACTTC

d_call: NA
v_call: TRBV3-1/TRBV3-2
clone_size: NA
j_call: TRBJ1-1
cdr3_aa: CASSRDTRGTEAFF
cdr3_nt: TGTGCCAGCAGCCGGGATACGAGAGGCACTGAAGCTTTCTTT

d_call: NA
v_call: TRBV7-6
clone_size: NA
j_call: TRBJ1-3
cdr3_aa: CASSLQAWSKLVGNTIYF
cdr3_nt: TGTGCCAGCAGTTTACAGGCCTGGAGTAAATTGGTTGGAAACACCATATATTTT

d_call: NA
v_call: TRBV5-1
clone_size: NA
j_call: TRBJ1-6
cdr3_aa: CASRDSYSPLHF
cdr3_nt: TGCGCCAGCAGGGACAGTTATTCACCCCTCCACTTT